This T cell receptor (beta chain) was obtained from a study of blood T cell repertoires in COVID-19 (dated by TCRdb to 2018 to 2021). About the study as a whole: Samples covering the acute and convalescent phases of COVID-19 were provided by collaborators in the United States, Italy and Spain. HLA class I and class II types, where available, came from metadata supplied by the sample provider rather than from assay-based typing. The repertoires were made available in a free public database intended to serve as a resource for research on the immune response to SARS-CoV-2. Sample metadata almost always included a de-identified subject ID, COVID-19 status, age in years and sex. The dataset comprised deeply sampled blood TCRbeta repertoires from subjects exposed to, actively infected with, or recovered from COVID-19. The material from the prospective study consisted of cDNA or gDNA derived from T cells, B-cell-depleted T cells, or PBMCs. Samples came from the ongoing ImmuneRACE study (first 160 participants) plus 1,254 subjects from 6 global collaborators.

According to the germline V gene, CDR1 reads SGHRS and CDR2 reads YFSETQ. The CDR3 holds 16 amino acids from the cysteine to the phenylalanine. Only the CDR3 DNA stays, 48 bases, in frame from base 1. At the junction V is shortened by 5 bases and J by 5 bases; bases outside the gene matches: 12. Each collaborating institution followed its own protocols to collect whole blood in K2EDTA tubes. For TCRbeta analysis, collaborators shipped samples as frozen whole blood, isolated PBMCs, or DNA extracted from either of those sample types. The investigation overall reported the following: The amount of clinical and demographic metadata varied by source and participant and was provided uncurated.

Concerning this clone: Its cognate antigen has yet to be identified. Per-base quality was not reported, and no clone a single base away is much larger than it.

TCRbeta CDR3 regions were amplified from genomic DNA by means of the immunoSEQ Assay, a bias-controlled multiplex PCR. In the authors' own workflow: The number of nucleated cells in each sample was estimated by amplification of reference gene primers within the assay. Sequence reads were collapsed and filtered to measure the absolute abundance of every unique TCRbeta CDR3 rearrangement. Productive Simpson clonality was computed per sample as the square root of Simpson's diversity index over productive rearrangements. TCRdb carries this immuneACCESS record with in-frame sequences only. Its versions omit some clonotypes, under half of them owing to an unresolved V gene in the studies checked, with the rest unexplained. V and J calls and clone size are given by that table; D and trimming were obtained from the DNA. The sample table contains fewer than 80,000 clones; only one count was recorded for 80% to 90% of them. 4.9% of the sample rests with the top ten.

This TCR was recovered from a woman aged 50 to 60 with active COVID-19. Here the chain combines TRBV5-1 and TRBJ2-3; 9 bases in the middle match TRBD2. The source material was peripheral blood. The CDR3 is CASRRGVAGVGDTQYF. The sequenced DNA is TGCGCCAGCAGGCGGGGGGTAGCGGGAGTTGGAGATACGCAGTATTTT.